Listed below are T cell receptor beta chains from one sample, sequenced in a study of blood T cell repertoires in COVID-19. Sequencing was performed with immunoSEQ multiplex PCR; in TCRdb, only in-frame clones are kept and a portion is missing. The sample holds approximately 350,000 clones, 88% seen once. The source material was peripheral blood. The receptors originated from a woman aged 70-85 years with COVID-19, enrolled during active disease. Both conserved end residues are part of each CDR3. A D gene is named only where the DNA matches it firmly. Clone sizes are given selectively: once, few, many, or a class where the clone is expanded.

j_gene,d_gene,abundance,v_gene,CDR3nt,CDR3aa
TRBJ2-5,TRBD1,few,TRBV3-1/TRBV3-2,TGTGCCAGCAGCCAAGCCGGACAGGGGGTGGGGGAGACCCAGTACTTC,CASSQAGQGVGETQYF
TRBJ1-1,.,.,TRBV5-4,TGTGCCAGCAGCCTACGCACTGAAGCTTTCTTT,CASSLRTEAFF
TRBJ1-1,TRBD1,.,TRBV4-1,TGCGCCAGCAGCCCGGCCGACAGGGGGCTTACTGAAGCTTTCTTT,CASSPADRGLTEAFF
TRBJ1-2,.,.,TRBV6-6,TGTGCCAGCAGTTTAGGACAACCCACGGATGGCTACACCTTC,CASSLGQPTDGYTF
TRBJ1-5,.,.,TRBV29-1,TGCAGCGTTGGACAAATCAATCAGCCCCAGCATTTT,CSVGQINQPQHF
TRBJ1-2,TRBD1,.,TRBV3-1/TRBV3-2,TGTGCCAGCAGCCCGGGACAGACCTATGGCTACACCTTC,CASSPGQTYGYTF
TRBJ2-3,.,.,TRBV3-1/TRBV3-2,TGTGCCAGCAGCCCCCTGAACGGCGGTTCAGATAGGGATACGCAGTATTTT,CASSPLNGGSDRDTQYF
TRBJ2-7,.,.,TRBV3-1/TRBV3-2,TGTGCCAGCAGCCAAGAAGCCAGGGTGGGAGAGCAGTACTTC,CASSQEARVGEQYF
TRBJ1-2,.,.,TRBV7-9,TGTGCCAGCAGCATTCAGGGATACTCCTATGGCTACACCTTC,CASSIQGYSYGYTF
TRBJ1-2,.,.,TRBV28,TGTGCCAGCAGTTTATATTCGCACGGTAACTATGGCTACACCTTC,CASSLYSHGNYGYTF
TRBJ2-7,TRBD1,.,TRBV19,TGTGCCAGTAGTATAAAGGGGGCGGCCGAGCAGTACTTC,CASSIKGAAEQYF
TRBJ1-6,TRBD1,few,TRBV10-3,TGTGCCACCTTGACGGACAGGGACAGTTCACCCCTCCACTTT,CATLTDRDSSPLHF
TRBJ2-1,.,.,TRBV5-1,TGCGCCAGCACCTCGACAGTTAACAATGAGCAGTTCTTC,CASTSTVNNEQFF
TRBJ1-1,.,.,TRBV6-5,TGTGCCAGCACCCCGACAGGTTTCAACACTGAAGCTTTCTTT,CASTPTGFNTEAFF
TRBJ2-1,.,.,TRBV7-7,TGTGCCAGCAGCTTAGGTTCAGATTACAATGAGCAGTTCTTC,CASSLGSDYNEQFF
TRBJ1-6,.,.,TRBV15,TGTGCCACAAGGGGGGGAACCTGGTCACCCCTCCACTTT,CATRGGTWSPLHF
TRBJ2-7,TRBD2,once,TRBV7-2,TGTGCCAGCAGCCCGACCCTAGCGGGGGGGCCGGGCTACGAGCAGTACTTC,CASSPTLAGGPGYEQYF
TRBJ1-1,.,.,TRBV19,TGTGCCAGTAGGGTATCAGGACAAGCCCAAACTGAAGCTTTCTTT,CASRVSGQAQTEAFF
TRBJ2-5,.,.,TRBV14,TGTGCCAGCAGCCAAGTTAGGACCCAGTACTTC,CASSQVRTQYF
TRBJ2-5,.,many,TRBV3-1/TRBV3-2,TGTGCCAGCAGCCTGCGATTTAAAGAGACCCAGTACTTC,CASSLRFKETQYF
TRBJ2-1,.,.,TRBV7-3,TGTGCCAGCAGTACCGGACAGTACAATGAGCAGTTCTTC,CASSTGQYNEQFF
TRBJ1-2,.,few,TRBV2,TGTGCCAGCAGTTACTCCAGGGCCTCCTATGGCTACACCTTC,CASSYSRASYGYTF
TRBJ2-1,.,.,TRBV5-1,TGCGCCAGCAGCCCTCTCTCTATGGGGGGGGCCTCAGGCAATGAGCAGTTCTTC,CASSPLSMGGASGNEQFF
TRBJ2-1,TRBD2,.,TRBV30,TGTGCCTGGAGAGGGTTGGGGGGGAACTACAATGAGCAGTTCTTC,CAWRGLGGNYNEQFF
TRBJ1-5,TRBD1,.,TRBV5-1,TGCGCCAGCAGCCCGACAGGGGGCGCGGGACAGCCCCAGCATTTT,CASSPTGGAGQPQHF
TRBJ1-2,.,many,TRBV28,TGTGCCAGCAGTTTTGAACAGACCTATGGCTACACCTTC,CASSFEQTYGYTF
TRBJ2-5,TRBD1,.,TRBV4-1,TGCGCCAGCAGCCAAGGACAGGGGGGTGAGACCCAGTACTTC,CASSQGQGGETQYF
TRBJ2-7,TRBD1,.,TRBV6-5,TGTGCCAGCACCATTTCCGGGACAGACTCCTACGAGCAGTACTTC,CASTISGTDSYEQYF
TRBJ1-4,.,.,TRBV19,TGTGCCAGTAGATTAAATGAAAAACTGTTTTTT,CASRLNEKLFF
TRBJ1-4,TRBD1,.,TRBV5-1,TGCGCCAGCAGCTTGGCTCGACAGGGTTCTAATGAAAAACTGTTTTTT,CASSLARQGSNEKLFF
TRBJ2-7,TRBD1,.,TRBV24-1,TGTGCCACCAGTGACCCCGGGACAGGATCTTACGAGCAGTACTTC,CATSDPGTGSYEQYF
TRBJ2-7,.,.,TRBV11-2,TGTGCCAGCAGCTTAGCGGGGTTAGGGAAGTACTTC,CASSLAGLGKYF
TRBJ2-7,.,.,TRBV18,TGTGCCAGCTCCCTCCGAAGTTCGGGGGTGGACGAGCAGTACTTC,CASSLRSSGVDEQYF
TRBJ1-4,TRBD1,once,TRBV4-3,TGCGCCAGCAGTCATGACAGGGGTAATGAAAAACTGTTTTTT,CASSHDRGNEKLFF
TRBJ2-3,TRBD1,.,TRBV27,TGTGCCAGCAGTTGGGACAGGGCAGATACGCAGTATTTT,CASSWDRADTQYF
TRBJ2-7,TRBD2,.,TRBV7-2,TGTGCCAGCAGCTTAGCTAGCGGGGAGGACCAGTACTTC,CASSLASGEDQYF
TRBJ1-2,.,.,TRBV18,TGTGCCAGCTCACCGGGGGCCCTTAACTATGGCTACACCTTC,CASSPGALNYGYTF
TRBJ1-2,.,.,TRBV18,TGTGCCAGCTCACCACCCTCACAATCGTCCTACACCTTC,CASSPPSQSSYTF
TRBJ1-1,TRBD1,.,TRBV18,TGTGCCAGCTCACCACGTAGGGGGCACACTGAAGCTTTCTTT,CASSPRRGHTEAFF
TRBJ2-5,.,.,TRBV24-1,TGTGCCACCAGTGAGCCTAGCTACGAGACCCAGTACTTC,CATSEPSYETQYF
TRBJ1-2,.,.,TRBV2,TGTGCCAGCGGTAATGGAGAGCCGGAAGGCTACACCTTC,CASGNGEPEGYTF
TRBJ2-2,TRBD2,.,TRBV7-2,TGTGCCAGCAGCCAGCGGGCGGGGGAGAACACCGGGGAGCTGTTTTTT,CASSQRAGENTGELFF
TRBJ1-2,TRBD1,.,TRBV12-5,TGTGCTAGTGGCCGCGACCCGGGACAGGGAAATGGCTACACCTTC,CASGRDPGQGNGYTF
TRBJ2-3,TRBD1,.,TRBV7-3,TGTGCCAGCAGTTTACAGGGGACAGATACGCAGTATTTT,CASSLQGTDTQYF
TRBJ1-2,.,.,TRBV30,TGTGCCTGGGGGGAGCGGAGCTATGGCTACACCTTC,CAWGERSYGYTF
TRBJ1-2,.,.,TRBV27,TGTGCCAGCAGTTCAGGGCCCCTAAACTATGGCTACACCTTC,CASSSGPLNYGYTF
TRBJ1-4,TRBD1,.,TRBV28,TGTGCCAGCAGTTTAAACAGGGACAGGGTCGGGGTAAAACTGTTTTTT,CASSLNRDRVGVKLFF
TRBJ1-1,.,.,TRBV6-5,TGTGCCAGCAGTCTACATACAGGGCTCAACACTGAAGCTTTCTTT,CASSLHTGLNTEAFF
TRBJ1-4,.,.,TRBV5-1,TGCGCCAGCAGCTTGGATGTGGGGCGAGATGAAAAACTGTTTTTT,CASSLDVGRDEKLFF
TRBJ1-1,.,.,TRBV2,TGTGCCAGCAGTGGCAGAGGGGCGGGAACTGAAGCTTTCTTT,CASSGRGAGTEAFF
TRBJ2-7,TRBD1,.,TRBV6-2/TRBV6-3,TGTGCCAGCAGTTCGACAGGGGGATACGAGCAGTACTTC,CASSSTGGYEQYF
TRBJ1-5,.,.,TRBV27,TGTGCCAGCAGTTTTAGCCATAGCAATCAGCCCCAGCATTTT,CASSFSHSNQPQHF
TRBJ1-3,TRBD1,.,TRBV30,TGTGCCTCCTACGAGGGGGCCTCTGGAAACACCATATATTTT,CASYEGASGNTIYF
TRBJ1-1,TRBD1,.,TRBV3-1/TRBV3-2,TGTGCCAGCAGCCAAGGGGAGACAGGGGGGACTGAAGCTTTCTTT,CASSQGETGGTEAFF
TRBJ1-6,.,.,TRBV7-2,TGTGCCAGCAGCTTAGTGGGGAGGAATTCACCCCTCCACTTT,CASSLVGRNSPLHF
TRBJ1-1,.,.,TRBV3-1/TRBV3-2,TGTGCCAGCAGCCTCGGGACTCTTCAATCAGCTTTCTTT,CASSLGTLQSAFF
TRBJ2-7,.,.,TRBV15,TGTGCCACCAGCGGAAGGACAGCCAGTTCCTACGAGCAGTACTTC,CATSGRTASSYEQYF